This entry is about one TCR beta chain. Its antigen is not identified. The data were obtained in a study of CD8 T cells in Susac syndrome. In germline, CDR1 is MNHEY, CDR2 SVGEGT. V shed 6 bases and J shed 3 bases, with 8 bases lying between them. This CDR3 spans 13 amino acids. It was with random hexamers that about 0.45 to 1 ug RNA was reverse transcribed. TCRdb called the immunoSEQ multiplex PCR reads again in MiXCR, with one record for every CDR3 protein. Found here are about 190,000 distinct CDR3 sequences, around 93% of them singletons; the top ten hold around 0.096%. The study's findings and limits: As the study acknowledged, the number of individuals in its TCR sequencing and HLA analysis was relatively small.

CD8+ and CD4+ T cells circulating in blood were sequenced for TCR beta. The control participants were healthy donors, and these controls were matched with respect to both age and sex. The sequenced material came from CD4+ T cells from PBMCs. This rearrangement joins TRBV6-2 or TRBV6-3 to TRBJ2-2; D remains ambiguous. The sequence came from a human donor in good health. The CDR3 loop is CASSTRHTGELFF. CDR3 nucleotides: TGTGCCAGCAGCACCCGGCACACCGGGGAGCTGTTTTTT.